This TCR beta chain was found in a study of lymphopenia after photon versus proton radiotherapy. Study outcomes and limitations: Larger post-nadir TCR diversity loss correlated inversely with survival in deceased patients.

V lost 3 bases, J lost 8 bases, and 8 bases stayed unmatched. The CDR3 covers 14 residues. Points on this clone: The antigen is unknown.

Sequencing used immunoSEQ multiplex PCR; TCRdb keeps in-frame clones, though not all of them. The sample has 45,000 to 65,000 clones, 83% seen once. The chain links TRBV5-3 to TRBJ2-1; 7 bases map to TRBD2. TRBV5-3 is an open reading frame, and its role is uncertain. This TCR derives from a man aged 45-60 years with gastric cancer. The sample consisted of peripheral blood, taken from a patient treated with photon-based radiotherapy. The DNA of the CDR3 is TGTGCCAGAAGCTGGCGAGGGAGGGCCTATGAGCAGTTCTTC. It is translated as CARSWRGRAYEQFF.